The 25 T cell receptor beta chains below come from one sample, sequenced in a study of blood T cell repertoires in COVID-19. Sequencing used immunoSEQ multiplex PCR; TCRdb keeps in-frame clones, though not all of them. The sample consists of 70,000 to 95,000 clones, 85% of them appearing once. Sample: peripheral blood. The receptors come from a man older than 75 with active or convalescent COVID-19.

V usage is TRBV5-1 and J usage is TRBJ2-1; a weak D match, TRBD2 (6 bases). CDR1 SGHRS and CDR2 YFSETQ come from the germline V gene. The CDR3 extends over 18 amino acids. Trimming left V 0 bases short and J 6 bases short, with 22 bases between. CDR3 region: CASSLALGTPTRSNEQFF. The CDR3 bases are TGCGCCAGCAGCTTGGCTCTCGGGACGCCGACTAGGTCCAATGAGCAGTTCTTC.

This rearrangement joins TRBV7-2 to TRBJ2-1, with 8 bases aligning to TRBD2. With V trimmed by 5 bases and J by 8 bases, 8 bases remained unmatched. The CDR3 has 14 amino acids. Germline V CDR1 and CDR2: SGHTA, FQGNSA. The CDR3 DNA reads TGTGCCAGCAGCCCGGGACTAGAATCGGATGAGCAGTTCTTC. It encodes CASSPGLESDEQFF.

This chain uses TRBV15 with TRBJ2-7, with 7 bases aligning to TRBD1. The CDR3 contains 14 residues. In germline, CDR1 is LNHNV, CDR2 YYDKDF (reference sequence). The V gene end was trimmed by 5 bases and the J gene end by 0 bases; junction bases not matched to a gene: 4. The CDR3 coding sequence is TGTGCCACCAGCCCTAGGACAGGCTCCTACGAGCAGTACGTC. It translates to CATSPRTGSYEQYV.

The chain couples TRBV12-5 to TRBJ1-6; D is unclear. The germline CDR1 and CDR2 sequences are LGHNT and FRNRAP. The CDR3 covers 14 residues. V was clipped by 7 bases and J by 5 bases, with 12 bases between them. CDR3 amino acids: CASAPWSDNSPLHF. CDR3 in DNA: TGTGCTAGTGCCCCCTGGAGCGATAATTCACCCCTCCACTTT.

This clone was found a few times. This sequence joins TRBV7-2 and TRBJ2-1; TRBD2 agrees at 8 bases. V was clipped by 4 bases and J by 8 bases; unmatched bases: 13. The CDR3 is 16 residues long. Germline assignment: CDR1 SGHTA and CDR2 FQGNSA. CDR3 DNA sequence: TGTGCCAGCAGCTCTGTGGGGGGACTAGTCTCTTATGAGCAGTTCTTC. Amino acid sequence: CASSSVGGLVSYEQFF.

The chain links TRBV5-4 to TRBJ1-2; 10 bases agree with TRBD1. The V and J ends lost 4 bases and 1 base, in that order; junction bases with no gene match: 1. Germline assignment: CDR1 SGHNT and CDR2 YYREEE (reference sequence). The CDR3 totals 14 residues. CDR3 residues: CASSGDRGNYGYTF. DNA for the CDR3: TGTGCCAGCAGCGGGGACAGGGGTAACTATGGCTACACCTTC.

A single count supports this clone. The chain carries TRBV5-1 and TRBJ1-3, with 7 bases identical to TRBD1. Trimming took 3 bases from V and 2 from J; bases not matched to a gene: 8. Germline V CDR1 and CDR2: SGHRS, YFSETQ. The CDR3 is made up of 16 amino acids. CDR3 DNA: TGCGCCAGCAGCTGGTCAGGGGGAACGACTGGAAACACCATATATTTT. As protein: CASSWSGGTTGNTIYF. Using reference TRBV5-1 and TRBJ1-3 for the parts outside the CDR3, the full variable domain is KAGVTQTPRYLIKTRGQQVTLSCSPISGHRSVSWYQQTPGQGLQFLFEYFSETQRNKGNFPGRFSGRQFSNSRSEMNVSTLELGDSALYLCASSWSGGTTGNTIYFGEGSWLTVV.

This clone was detected once. This chain uses TRBV30 with TRBJ1-6; TRBD1 might be the D (5 bases). There are 15 residues in the CDR3. Germline loops: CDR1 GTSNPN, CDR2 SVGIG (reference sequence). The V end was cut by 0 bases, the J end by 8 bases, with 14 bases between. The CDR3 DNA is TGTGCCTGGAGTGTACTGGCAGGAGGGGATTCACCCCTCCACTTT. It codes for CAWSVLAGGDSPLHF.

The gene calls are TRBV6-5 and TRBJ1-4; 7 bases line up with TRBD1. After removal of 5 bases from V and 7 bases from J, the junction contained 4 bases not matched to a gene. Germline CDR1 reads MNHEY; CDR2 reads SVGAGI. The CDR3 extends over 13 amino acids. The CDR3 sequence is CASSTNRGEKLFF. CDR3 sequence (DNA): TGTGCCAGCAGTACGAACAGGGGTGAAAAACTGTTTTTT.

This clone was found a few times. The chain joins TRBV30 to TRBJ1-1; D may be TRBD1 (6 bases). V dropped 4 bases and J dropped 4 bases, with 16 bases sitting between them. CDR1 and CDR2 from the germline V gene are GTSNPN and SVGIG (reference sequence). This CDR3 is 14 amino acids long. The CDR3 here is CAWTRGGGGTEAFF. The CDR3 bases are TGTGCCTGGACCCGAGGGGGAGGGGGCACTGAAGCTTTCTTT.

The J gene is TRBJ1-2, the V gene TRBV11-2; the match to TRBD1 covers 8 bases. CDR1 and CDR2 from the germline V gene are SGHAT and FQNNGV. CDR3 length: 15 amino acids. The V segment lost 5 bases and the J segment 8 bases; nucleotides outside the gene matches: 13. Written as DNA, the CDR3 is TGTGCCAGCAGCCCCTCCCAGGGGGCGCCGAGGGGCTACACCTTC. Amino acids: CASSPSQGAPRGYTF.

The chain uses TRBV10-2 and TRBJ2-5; D might be TRBD2 (6 bases). Germline V gene data show CDR1 as WSHSY and CDR2 as SAAADI. The V gene lost 7 bases and the J gene lost 0 bases, with 12 bases spanning the gap. The CDR3 is 14 residues long. CDR3 nucleotide sequence: TGCGCCAGCAATACGGGACTCAACCAAGAGACCCAGTACTTC. Amino acids: CASNTGLNQETQYF.

The V gene is TRBV27, the J gene TRBJ2-3, with 9 bases fitting TRBD2. With 4 bases clipped from V and 4 bases from J, the junction kept 9 bases outside the gene matches. The CDR3 covers 16 residues. From germline, CDR1 is MNHEY and CDR2 SMNVEV (reference sequence). CDR3 region: CASSSPGTSNSDTQYF. The DNA for the CDR3 is TGTGCCAGCAGTTCGCCCGGGACTAGCAATTCAGATACGCAGTATTTT.

The chain recombines TRBV2 with TRBJ1-2; 12 bases match TRBD1. With 6 bases clipped from V and 8 bases from J, the junction kept 7 bases outside the gene matches. Germline CDR1 is SNHLY and CDR2 is FYNNEI. This CDR3 has 14 residues. CDR3 residues: CASRSGQGAWGYTF. The CDR3 bases are TGTGCCAGCAGGTCGGGACAGGGGGCGTGGGGCTACACCTTC.

The V and J genes are TRBV11-3 and TRBJ2-3; no reliable D call. This CDR3 spans 12 amino acids. Between the trimmed V and J ends, which lost 4 bases and 2 bases, there was a span of 4 bases. Germline loops: CDR1 SGHNT, CDR2 YENEEA. CDR3 sequence (DNA): TGTGCCAGCAGCTCCAACACAGATACGCAGTATTTT. Protein product: CASSSNTDTQYF. The complete variable domain, with remaining parts taken from reference TRBV11-3 and TRBJ2-3, reads EAGVVQSPRYKIIEKKQPVAFWCNPISGHNTLYWYLQNLGQGPELLIRYENEEAVDDSQLPKDRFSAERLKGVDSTLKIQPAELGDSAVYLCASSSNTDTQYFGPGTRLTVL.

The chain is built from TRBV28 and TRBJ2-7, with D possibly being TRBD1 (6 bases). The CDR3 is 16 residues long. The V and J ends lost 5 bases and 5 bases respectively, with 22 bases between them. Germline V lookup: CDR1 MDHEN, CDR2 SYDVKM. CDR3 in DNA: TGTGCCAGCAGTCCGACCGCAAGACAGGTATCAAACGAGCAGTACGTC. It yields the protein CASSPTARQVSNEQYV.

This clone came up a few times. CDR3 residues: CASSLWGARNTIYF. For the CDR3, the DNA is TGTGCCAGCAGCTTGTGGGGCGCCAGAAACACCATATATTTT. V usage is TRBV5-6 and J usage is TRBJ1-3; a possible D gene is TRBD1 (5 bases). Germline loops: CDR1 SGHDT, CDR2 YYEEEE. This CDR3 region has 14 residues. The V gene lost 1 base and the J gene lost 5 bases, with 10 bases spanning the gap.

V and J are TRBV29-1 and TRBJ1-1; possibly TRBD1 for D (5 bases). The CDR3 runs to 12 residues. Germline CDR1 is SQVTM and CDR2 is ANQGSEA. V lost 8 bases and J lost 4, with 14 bases in between. CDR3: CSFGARGTEAFF. The CDR3 DNA reads TGCAGCTTTGGGGCCCGGGGCACTGAAGCTTTCTTT.

This clone was observed at least ten times. V usage is TRBV29-1 and J usage is TRBJ2-3; possibly TRBD2 for D (6 bases). Trimming pared 6 bases from V and 4 bases from J, leaving 17 bases between. CDR1 is SQVTM and CDR2 is ANQGSEA in the germline V gene. The length of the CDR3 is 14 residues. Here the CDR3 DNA reads TGCAGCGTGAACCCTGGACTAAAGGCAGATACGCAGTATTTT. It encodes CSVNPGLKADTQYF.

This chain joins TRBV7-6 and TRBJ2-1, with 8 bases matching TRBD2. V lost 5 bases, J lost 8 bases, and 11 bases stayed unmatched. Germline-derived CDR1 and CDR2 are SGHVS and FNYEAQ. The CDR3 has 15 amino acids. CDR3 in amino acids: CASSPHPGTRDEQFF. The CDR3 bases are TGTGCCAGCAGCCCCCATCCCGGGACTAGGGATGAGCAGTTCTTC. The variable domain in full, completed from reference TRBV7-6 and TRBJ2-1, reads GAGVSQSPRYKVTKRGQDVALRCDPISGHVSLYWYRQALGQGPEFLTYFNYEAQQDKSGLPNDRFSAERPEGSISTLTIQRTEQRDSAMYRCASSPHPGTRDEQFFGPGTRLTVL.

The genes are TRBV7-2 and TRBJ2-2; D not certain. V was trimmed by 5 bases and J by 0 bases, leaving 10 bases between them. The length of the CDR3 is 15 residues. The germline CDR1 and CDR2 sequences are SGHTA and FQGNSA. This chain's CDR3 is CASSSKRANTGELFF. Written as DNA, the CDR3 is TGTGCCAGCAGCAGCAAGCGAGCGAACACCGGGGAGCTGTTTTTT.

This clone showed up just once. CDR3 in amino acids: CATTTARGGSYNEQFF. DNA for the CDR3: TGTGCCACCACGACGGCGCGGGGGGGCTCCTACAATGAGCAGTTCTTC. The rearrangement uses TRBV24-1 and TRBJ2-1; 9 bases are a match to TRBD2. Germline CDR1 and CDR2: KGHDR and SFDVKD. This CDR3 has 16 amino acids. With V trimmed by 8 bases and J by 0 bases, 7 bases remained unmatched.

The chain joins TRBV5-1 to TRBJ2-3, with a possible D match to TRBD2 (6 bases). V lost 2 bases and J 0 bases, leaving 16 bases between the germline ends. This CDR3 is 17 amino acids long. Germline CDR1 is SGHRS and CDR2 is YFSETQ. The CDR3 protein is CASSLSQAGLSTDTQYF. The CDR3 DNA reads TGCGCCAGCAGCTTAAGCCAAGCGGGTCTTAGCACAGATACGCAGTATTTT.

This chain links TRBV24-1 with TRBJ2-5, with D maybe TRBD2 (6 bases). V was shortened by 3 bases and J by 5 bases, with 9 bases between the two germline ends. CDR1 KGHDR and CDR2 SFDVKD come from the germline V gene. The length of the CDR3 is 13 residues. CDR3 DNA sequence: TGTGCCACCAGTGATGGGGGGTTGGAGACCCAGTACTTC. This gives the protein CATSDGGLETQYF.

V usage is TRBV24-1 and J usage is TRBJ1-1; possible D gene TRBD1, 6 bases. The CDR3 extends over 15 amino acids. The V gene's germline CDR1 is KGHDR and CDR2 SFDVKD. V lost 3 bases to trimming and J lost 3 bases, with 13 bases between them. CDR3 region: CATSDARGADTEAFF. CDR3 nucleotides: TGTGCCACCAGTGATGCCAGGGGCGCGGACACTGAAGCTTTCTTT.